This TCR beta chain was recovered during a study of T cells in localized non-small cell lung cancer. Study outcomes and limitations: Maximal T cell clonality occurred in uninvolved adjacent lung, with tumor ranking below it. There was an association of higher blood T cell density with longer overall survival. Adjacent lung tissue had a median approximately 57 of the top 100 clones found in the tumor.

V was clipped by 5 bases and J by 2 bases, with 11 bases between them. This CDR3 contains 14 residues. Germline assignment: CDR1 SGHTA and CDR2 FQGNSA. Clones were sequenced by immunoSEQ multiplex PCR, and TCRdb holds only the in-frame ones, with some missing. This sample has more than 25,000 clones, with about 81% found just once. As for this clone: Antigen specificity is unknown.

Sequenced material: peripheral blood, taken before any cancer treatment. The V and J genes are TRBV7-2 and TRBJ2-3; no definite D call. The origin of this receptor is a woman aged 40-69 years with stage I lung adenocarcinoma. The CDR3 is CASSRQPSTDTQYF. In nucleotides, the CDR3 is TGTGCCAGCAGCCGACAACCTTCCACAGATACGCAGTATTTT.